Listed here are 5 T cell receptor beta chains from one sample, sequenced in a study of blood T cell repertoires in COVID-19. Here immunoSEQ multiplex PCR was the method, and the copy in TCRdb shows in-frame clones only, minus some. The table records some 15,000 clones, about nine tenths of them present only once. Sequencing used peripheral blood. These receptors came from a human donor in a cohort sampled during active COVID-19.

The CDR3 loop reads CASSFPGSSTDTQYF. CDR3 DNA sequence: TGTGCCAGCAGTTTCCCGGGAAGCTCCACAGATACGCAGTATTTT. The chain is built from TRBV28 and TRBJ2-3, with a weak D call TRBD2 (5 bases). Deletions cut 3 bases from V and 2 bases from J, with 12 bases between. The germline CDR1 and CDR2 sequences are MDHEN and SYDVKM. This CDR3 comprises 15 residues.

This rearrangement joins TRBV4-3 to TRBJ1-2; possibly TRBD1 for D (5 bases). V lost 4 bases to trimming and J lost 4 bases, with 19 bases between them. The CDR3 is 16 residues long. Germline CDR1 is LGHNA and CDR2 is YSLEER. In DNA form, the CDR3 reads TGCGCCAGCAGCCTTGGAACAGCCTCGGACATCTATGGCTACACCTTC. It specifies CASSLGTASDIYGYTF.

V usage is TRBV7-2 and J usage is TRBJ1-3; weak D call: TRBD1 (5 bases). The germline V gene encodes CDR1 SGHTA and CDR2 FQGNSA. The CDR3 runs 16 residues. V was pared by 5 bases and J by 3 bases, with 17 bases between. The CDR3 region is CASSRTAGHSGNTIYF. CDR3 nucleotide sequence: TGTGCCAGCAGCAGGACGGCAGGGCACAGTGGAAACACCATATATTTT.

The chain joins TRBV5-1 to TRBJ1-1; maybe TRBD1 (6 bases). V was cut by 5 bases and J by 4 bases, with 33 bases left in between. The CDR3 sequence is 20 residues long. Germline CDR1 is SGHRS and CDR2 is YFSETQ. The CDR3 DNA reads TGCGCCAGCAGTCAGGGGACACCCACGGGACGGTTTCCGAAGGGCACTGAAGCTTTCTTT. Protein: CASSQGTPTGRFPKGTEAFF.

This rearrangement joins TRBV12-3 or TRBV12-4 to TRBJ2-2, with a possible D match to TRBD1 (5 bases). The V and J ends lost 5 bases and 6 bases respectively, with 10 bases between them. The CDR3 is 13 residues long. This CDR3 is CASSARVAGELFF. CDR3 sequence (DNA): TGTGCCAGCAGTGCCAGGGTTGCCGGGGAGCTGTTTTTT.